This entry lists 10 T cell receptor beta chains sequenced from one sample in a study of shared clonotypes between healthy human individuals. CD45RO-negative, CCR7-positively selected cells formed the naive CD8 fraction, excluding terminally differentiated effector memory CD45RA+ cells. The protocol was immunoSEQ multiplex PCR, while the TCRdb copy is restricted to in-frame clones and leaves out a portion. The table shows about 2.1 million clones, with around 93% occurring only once. Specimen: naive CD8+ T cells from PBMCs. The receptors were sampled from a man aged 18 to 29 in good health. Some clones in this sample may be carry-over from other donors' samples.

The CDR3 spells CASSSRNEQYF. Written as DNA, the CDR3 is TGTGCCAGCAGCTCTCGGAACGAGCAGTACTTC. The V and J genes are TRBV7-9 and TRBJ2-7; D remains unclear. Germline loops: CDR1 SEHNR, CDR2 FQNEAQ (reference sequence). Deletions cut 4 bases from V and 5 bases from J, with 6 bases between. This CDR3 spans 11 amino acids.

The V and J genes are TRBV5-4 and TRBJ2-7; 7 bases are shared with TRBD2. From germline, CDR1 is SGHNT and CDR2 YYREEE (reference sequence). The V and J ends lost 1 base and 5 bases, in that order; junction bases with no gene match: 9. CDR3 length equals 15 residues. CDR3 region: CASSLIGGKEDEQYF. CDR3 in DNA: TGTGCCAGCAGCTTGATCGGGGGGAAGGAGGACGAGCAGTACTTC. The variable domain in full, with the rest retrieved from reference TRBV5-4 and TRBJ2-7, is ETGVTQSPTHLIKTRGQQVTLRCSSQSGHNTVSWYQQALGQGPQFIFQYYREEENGRGNFPPRFSGLQFPNYSSELNVNALELDDSALYLCASSLIGGKEDEQYFGPGTRLTVT.

Regarding this clone: Other DNA sequences in this specimen translate into the identical CDR3. This chain joins TRBV9 and TRBJ2-7; D possibly corresponds to TRBD1 (5 bases). CDR3 length equals 15 residues. Germline V lookup: CDR1 SGDLS, CDR2 YYNGEE. V was shortened by 0 bases and J by 0 bases, with 10 bases between the two germline ends. The CDR3 region has the DNA TGTGCCAGCAGCGTAGGTGGGGCTAGCTCCTACGAGCAGTACTTC. It encodes CASSVGGASSYEQYF.

This chain connects TRBV25-1 to TRBJ2-7; 12 bases match TRBD2. Germline V gene sequence: CDR1 MGHDK, CDR2 SYGVNS. The CDR3 has 14 amino acids. The J segment lost 7 bases and the V segment lost 2 bases, leaving 3 bases of the junction unmatched. CDR3 DNA: TGTGCCAGCAGTGAAACCGGGACTAGCGGGGAGCAGTACTTC. Residues: CASSETGTSGEQYF.

The chain recombines TRBV4-1 with TRBJ1-2; D is unclear. This CDR3 comprises 14 residues. CDR1 MGHRA and CDR2 YSYEKL come from the germline V gene. V gave up 3 bases and J gave up 2 bases, with 10 bases separating them. CDR3 loop: CASSHAAGNYGYTF. The CDR3 DNA reads TGCGCCAGCAGCCATGCCGCTGGGAACTATGGCTACACCTTC.

Points on this clone: Other DNA sequences in this specimen translate into the identical CDR3. The chain joins TRBV7-3 to TRBJ2-1; no clear D gene. V was shortened by 4 bases and J by 10 bases, with 11 bases between the two germline ends. CDR3 length equals 12 residues. Germline CDR1 is SGHTA and CDR2 is FQGTGA. The CDR3 loop reads CASSSVGGEQFF. CDR3 coding DNA: TGTGCCAGCAGCTCCGTGGGTGGGGAGCAGTTCTTC.

To note about this clone: Additional DNA sequences in this sample encode the identical CDR3. The genes are TRBV19 and TRBJ2-7; no reliable D call. This CDR3 spans 13 amino acids. Germline assignment: CDR1 LNHDA and CDR2 SQIVND (reference sequence). The V and J ends lost 0 bases and 3 bases respectively, with 6 bases between them. CDR3 sequence: CASSIDGGYEQYF. The CDR3 bases are TGTGCCAGTAGTATAGACGGCGGCTACGAGCAGTACTTC.

The V and J genes are TRBV27 and TRBJ2-1; 12 bases agree with TRBD2. The CDR3 is 16 amino acids. With V trimmed by 3 bases and J by 2 bases, 2 bases remained unmatched. Germline lookup yields CDR1 MNHEY and CDR2 SMNVEV (reference sequence). CDR3: CASSLTSGSPYNEQFF. In DNA, the CDR3 is TGTGCCAGCAGTTTGACTAGCGGGAGCCCCTACAATGAGCAGTTCTTC.

Comment on this clone: Additional DNA sequences in this sample encode the identical CDR3. The chain couples TRBV30 to TRBJ2-1, with 7 bases fitting TRBD2. This CDR3 comprises 12 residues. The trim removed 4 bases at V and 7 bases at J, leaving 4 bases unmatched. Germline CDR1 and CDR2: GTSNPN and SVGIG (reference sequence). The CDR3 region has the DNA TGTGCCTGGACCTTACTAGCGAATGAGCAGTTCTTC. Amino acids: CAWTLLANEQFF. Combining the CDR3 with reference TRBV30 and TRBJ2-1 gives the whole variable domain SQTIHQWPATLVQPVGSPLSLECTVEGTSNPNLYWYRQAAGRGLQLLFYSVGIGQISSEVPQNLSASRPQDRQFILSSKKLLLSDSGFYLCAWTLLANEQFFGPGTRLTVL.

The chain couples TRBV5-4 to TRBJ2-7; 8 nucleotides line up with TRBD2. The CDR3 has 15 residues. Germline CDR1 and CDR2: SGHNT and YYREEE (reference sequence). Germline trimming cut 4 bases from V and 0 bases from J; bases unmatched to any gene: 6. CDR3 sequence (DNA): TGTGCCAGCAGCCTGGCAGGGACTAGCTCCTACGAGCAGTACTTC. Translating it yields CASSLAGTSSYEQYF.